Below are 6 T cell receptor beta chains sequenced from a single sample in a study of technical replicates of blood from a handful of donors. Only in-frame clones appear in the TCRdb table, and some are missing; sequencing was by immunoSEQ multiplex PCR. The profile shows approximately 73,000 clones, around 92% of them singletons. The sequenced sample was T cells isolated from PBMCs. These receptors were collected from a human donor in good health.

This clone was picked up a small number of times. V usage is TRBV30 and J usage is TRBJ1-1; no reliable D call. This CDR3 spans 14 amino acids. Germline V lookup: CDR1 GTSNPN, CDR2 SVGIG (reference sequence). Trimming shortened V by 0 bases and J by 1 base, and 9 bases separated the two germline ends. CDR3 protein: CAWSVNRENTEAFF. The DNA for the CDR3 is TGTGCCTGGAGTGTTAACAGAGAGAACACTGAAGCTTTCTTT.

This clone has just one count. The J gene is TRBJ1-2, the V gene TRBV9; 9 bases align to TRBD1. The CDR3 has 15 amino acids. The germline V gene has CDR1 SGDLS and CDR2 YYNGEE. The J segment lost 3 bases and the V segment lost 2 bases, leaving 5 bases of the junction unmatched. The CDR3 is CASSVSGQGYYGYTF. CDR3 coding DNA: TGTGCCAGCAGCGTGTCGGGACAGGGATACTATGGCTACACCTTC.

This clone is a singleton in its sample. The chain has TRBV4-2 and TRBJ2-3, with D perhaps TRBD2 (6 bases). Germline assignment: CDR1 LGHNA and CDR2 YNFKEQ. This CDR3 contains 15 residues. Deletions cut 0 bases from V and 3 bases from J, with 10 bases between. Here the CDR3 reads CASSQDRGGTDTQYF. For the CDR3, the DNA is TGTGCCAGCAGCCAAGACAGAGGAGGGACAGATACGCAGTATTTT.

In this sample, this clone turned up once. This rearrangement joins TRBV7-2 to TRBJ1-5; tentatively, D is TRBD1 (5 bases). CDR1 is SGHTA, CDR2 FQGNSA, per germline. The ends were cut back, 3 bases at V and 4 bases at J, with 13 bases in the middle. The CDR3 sequence is 15 residues long. The CDR3 coding sequence is TGTGCCAGCAGCTTTTCCGGGGGACGGAATCAGCCCCAGCATTTT. As protein: CASSFSGGRNQPQHF.

The V and J genes are TRBV10-2 and TRBJ2-4; 10 bases are a match to TRBD2. The V gene end was trimmed by 3 bases and the J gene end by 5 bases; junction bases not matched to a gene: 4. The CDR3 is 15 amino acids. The V gene's germline CDR1 is WSHSY and CDR2 SAAADI. In DNA form, the CDR3 reads TGCGCCAGCAGTGATAGTGGACTAGCGGAAAACATTCAGTACTTC. This encodes CASSDSGLAENIQYF.

The chain employs TRBV7-9 and TRBJ1-2; 8 nucleotides agree with TRBD1. Germline V CDR1 and CDR2: SEHNR, FQNEAQ (reference sequence). Trimming at V came to 1 base and at J to 5 bases, leaving 6 bases not matched to a gene. The CDR3 has 15 residues. CDR3 sequence reads: CASSLGTGSRYGYTF. The CDR3 coding sequence is TGTGCCAGCAGCTTAGGGACAGGGTCAAGGTATGGCTACACCTTC. Drawing the rest from reference TRBV7-9 and TRBJ1-2, the complete variable domain is DTGVSQNPRHKITKRGQNVTFRCDPISEHNRLYWYRQTLGQGPEFLTYFQNEAQLEKSRLLSDRFSAERPKGSFSTLEIQRTEQGDSAMYLCASSLGTGSRYGYTFGSGTRLTVV.